The entry below gives a single T cell receptor (beta chain) sequence along with its context. It lacks a known antigen. No quality values exist for individual bases; no much larger clone is one base distant. This specimen belongs to a study of PD-1 blockade in classical Hodgkin lymphoma (TCRdb year 2020). Broadly, across the study: Nivolumab dosing was 3 mg/kg intravenously every 2 weeks, continuing until either disease progression or unacceptable toxicity. A peripheral blood immune signature of response to PD-1 blockade in classical Hodgkin lymphoma was defined using TCR beta sequencing and CyTOF. The paper as a whole reports these results and caveats: Lower diversity was seen in patients whose nivolumab began less than 1 year after ASCT, and these patients were left out of later analyses so that immune reconstitution would not confound the results. The study was limited to a single clinical trial cohort, and causes of repertoire differences, possibly disease activity or prior therapy, remained undefined. Trial patients achieving complete response had baseline diversity similar to newly diagnosed patients, whereas partial responders and progressors had significantly lower diversity. Baseline TCR diversity was reported as lower in newly diagnosed patients than in healthy donors, and lower still in relapsed/refractory patients. A significant rise by C4D1 was seen in CD4+ but not CD8+ TCR diversity (p=0.0027 vs p=0.16), with the rise being most apparent in complete responders (p=0.02).

This sample's time point label indicates: cycle 4 day 1 (C4D1), after more than 5 weeks of nivolumab. Relapse after autologous stem cell transplantation had occurred in all trial patients, and cohorts A, B and C were distinguished by prior brentuximab vedotin exposure. The trial cohort comprised fewer than 65 patients with relapsed/refractory classical Hodgkin lymphoma whose best overall responses were complete response, partial response or progressive disease. Trial patients were treated with single-agent nivolumab in the multi-cohort phase II CheckMate 205 trial. An independent review committee assessed best overall response by applying the 2007 International Working Group response criteria. Trial PBMCs were collected immediately before nivolumab initiation (C1D1) and during therapy at cycle 2 day 1 and cycle 4 day 1. Peripheral blood was collected in 8 mL Vacutainer Cell Preparation Tubes, from which PBMCs were isolated by centrifugation and then cryopreserved.

The Qiagen DNeasy kit was used to extract genomic DNA from unsorted PBMCs and from the negatively selected CD4+ and CD8+ fractions. TCR beta CDR3 regions were subjected to amplification by immunoSEQ multiplex PCR with primers that anneal to V and J segments. A synthetic immune receptor repertoire was used to minimize amplification bias, and remaining bias was computationally removed after sequencing. The original pipeline was this. Repertoire diversity was quantified as the Shannon entropy index using custom Python scripts. Unsorted, CD4+ and CD8+ repertoires were analyzed separately, except for combined analyses in which CD4+ and CD8+ sequences were merged in silico. Clonal expansion was defined as at least a 2-fold frequency increase after treatment relative to C1D1, with a pseudocount of 0.5 for undetected baseline clones. Clones with 0 or 1 copy at C1D1 were defined as singleton clones, while clones with 2 or more copies were defined as non-singleton clones. By matching protein sequences in sorted samples from the same patient, clones expanded in unsorted samples were annotated as CD4+, CD8+ or unknown. Diversity changes from C1D1 to C4D1 were tested in paired samples using Wilcoxon tests. Imported from immuneACCESS, the table was reduced by TCRdb to in-frame sequences with V and J called. These copies leave out some clones; in studies compared against another copy, an unresolved V gene accounts for under half, and the cause of the remainder is not known. The V and J calls and the clone size are those of that table, but D and trimming were determined from the DNA. A total of some 95,000 clones appear in this sample, 90% of them only once. The top ten clonotypes cover under 3.5% of the sample.

V drops 3 bases and J drops 2 bases, leaving 12 bases in between. The germline V gene provides CDR1 SGHTA and CDR2 FQGNSA. CDR3 length: 15 amino acids, cysteine to phenylalanine. The read is trimmed to its CDR3 DNA, 45 bases read in frame from base 1. The V and J genes are TRBV7-2 and TRBJ2-3; the D gene could be either TRBD1 or TRBD2, each agreeing at 7 bases. The TCR originated in a human donor with classical Hodgkin lymphoma. Specimen: peripheral blood mononuclear cells (PBMCs), collected before the fourth cycle of nivolumab. CDR3 region: CASSLQGGFTDTQYF. The nucleotide sequence is TGTGCCAGCAGCTTGCAGGGGGGGTTCACAGATACGCAGTATTTT.